Below, 7 T cell receptor beta chains from the same sample are listed, as sequenced in a study of T-cell reconstitution after alpha-beta-depleted transplantation in children (dated by TCRdb to 2015 to 2016). The library was produced with PCR. Sequencing used an Illumina HiSeq 2500. TCR libraries were prepared with molecular barcoding, using unique molecular identifiers to normalize TCRbeta repertoire quantification. The raw public data were reprocessed by TCRdb itself: fastp quality trimming at Q25, MiXCR clonotype calling, in-frame beta chains only. Records with the same CDR3 protein are collapsed into one entry carrying the most frequent genes and DNA. Counted in this sample were 260,000 or so distinct CDR3 sequences; about 12% of them appeared once. Together, the top ten hold about 2.6% of the sample. The material sequenced was PBMCs from the stem cell graft donor, taken from the stem cell graft. These receptors all come from a human donor who donated a stem cell graft to a child with acute lymphoblastic leukemia.

This clonotype was observed at least ten times. J is TRBJ1-1 and V is TRBV6-5, with a tentative D call TRBD1 (5 bases). The CDR3 has 13 residues. Germline V CDR1 and CDR2: MNHEY, SVGAGI. With 4 bases removed from V and 3 bases from J, the gap between germline ends came to 9 bases. CDR3: CASSLQAYTEAFF. CDR3 nucleotide sequence: TGTGCCAGCAGTTTACAGGCTTACACTGAAGCTTTCTTT.

This clonotype was counted many times. The chain has TRBV18 and TRBJ2-4; 7 bases fit TRBD2. CDR3 length: 15 amino acids. After removal of 0 bases from V and 6 bases from J, the junction contained 5 bases not matched to a gene. The germline V gene has CDR1 KGHSH and CDR2 LQKENI. This chain's CDR3 is CASSPPGGSGNIQYF. The CDR3 DNA is TGTGCCAGCTCACCACCGGGCGGGAGTGGAAACATTCAGTACTTC.

The chain recombines TRBV7-2 with TRBJ2-3; D possibly corresponds to TRBD2 (5 bases). The germline V gene encodes CDR1 SGHTA and CDR2 FQGNSA. Trimming left V 0 bases short and J 5 bases short, with 15 bases between. The CDR3 runs 16 residues. In DNA, the CDR3 is TGTGCCAGCAGCTTAGCTGGTGGGAGTCAGCTAGATACGCAGTATTTT. Its protein product is CASSLAGGSQLDTQYF.

This clonotype occurred many times. The chain employs TRBV12-3 or TRBV12-4 and TRBJ2-1; unclear D gene. The CDR3 loop spans 16 amino acids. The V end was cut by 4 bases, the J end by 0 bases, with 13 bases between. CDR3 sequence reads: CASSSLLRSSYNEQFF. The CDR3 region has the DNA TGTGCCAGCAGTTCCTTACTTCGTAGCTCCTACAATGAGCAGTTCTTC.

This chain links TRBV2 with TRBJ2-1; D perhaps matches TRBD2 (6 bases). The CDR3 has 11 amino acids. Germline lookup yields CDR1 SNHLY and CDR2 FYNNEI. In DNA, the CDR3 is TGTGCGAGGCGGGGTGACGGTGAGCAGTTCTTC. This encodes CARRGDGEQFF.

This clonotype has ten or more counts. The chain combines TRBV20-1 with TRBJ2-7, with D perhaps matching TRBD2 (5 bases). Germline V gene data show CDR1 as DFQATT and CDR2 as SNEGSKA (reference sequence). Trimming removed 0 bases from V and 10 bases from J, with 16 bases in between. The CDR3 spans 13 residues. The CDR3 DNA sequence: TGCAGTGCTAGAGATTTTGGAGGACTGAGACAGTACTTC. Amino acids: CSARDFGGLRQYF.

There are many counts of this clonotype. The chain couples TRBV30 to TRBJ2-3; D gene uncertain. The V gene's germline CDR1 is GTSNPN and CDR2 SVGIG (reference sequence). The V and J ends lost 2 bases and 5 bases respectively, with 14 bases between them. The CDR3 runs 14 residues. CDR3 bases: TGTGCCTGGAGTTGGGGTGGCGGCGAAGATACGCAGTATTTT. Protein sequence: CAWSWGGGEDTQYF.